Listed here are 27 T cell receptor beta chains from one sample, sequenced in a study of T cells in Graves' hyperthyroidism and ophthalmopathy. RNA transcripts yielded amplified TCR beta CDR3 regions. The TCR CDR3 first-round RT-PCR relied on the HTBI primer set. Using its own MiXCR run on the multiplex PCR reads, TCRdb lists one record per CDR3 protein. The data contain some 270,000 distinct CDR3 sequences, more than 10% of them singletons. Sequencing was done on a sample of blood. The receptors here all came from a woman aged 25 to 39 with Graves' hyperthyroidism that later progressed to Graves' ophthalmopathy.

In this sample, this clonotype turned up once. This may stem from a read error, because a much larger clone lies one nucleotide away. This chain uses TRBV18 with TRBJ2-5; D is undetermined. CDR3 length: 13 residues. Germline values: CDR1 KGHSH, CDR2 LQKENI. CDR3 sequence (DNA): TGTACCAGCTCATCCCGCGCCTCGGAGACCCAGTACTTC. It yields the protein CTSSSRASETQYF.

This clonotype was seen ten or more times. V and J are TRBV6-2 or TRBV6-3 and TRBJ2-5, with D uncertain. Germline CDR1 and CDR2: MNHEY and SVGEGT. Trimming cost V 8 bases and J 2 bases, with 12 bases left between them. This CDR3 has 13 amino acids. In DNA, the CDR3 is TGTGCCAGCCGGCCCTTTGGACAAGAGACCCAGTACTTC. Protein sequence: CASRPFGQETQYF.

This clonotype was detected many times. The chain is built from TRBV11-1 and TRBJ2-7, with TRBD2 identical over 12 bases. The CDR3 has 15 residues. V was pared by 3 bases and J by 4 bases, with 4 bases of the junction left unmatched. The germline CDR1 and CDR2 sequences are SGHAT and FQDESV (reference sequence). Written as DNA, the CDR3 is TGTGCCAGCAGCTTGACTAGCGGGAGTGGGTACGAGCAGTACTTC. Translation: CASSLTSGSGYEQYF.

Only a few counts were recorded for this clonotype. The chain has TRBV27 and TRBJ2-5, with 9 positions matching TRBD2. The CDR3 extends over 14 amino acids. V was clipped by 6 bases and J by 5 bases; unmatched bases: 7. In germline, CDR1 is MNHEY, CDR2 SMNVEV (reference sequence). CDR3 nucleotide sequence: TGTGCCAGCAGCCCCGGGACTAGCTATGAGACCCAGTACTTC. This gives the protein CASSPGTSYETQYF.

This clonotype was found many times. This chain links TRBV19 with TRBJ2-1; D is unclear. Deletions cut 4 bases from V and 2 bases from J, with 15 bases between. The CDR3 has 16 residues. Germline lookup yields CDR1 LNHDA and CDR2 SQIVND (reference sequence). The CDR3 region has the DNA TGTGCCAGTAGTAACTCGGGCCCTACGGCCTACAATGAGCAGTTCTTC. Its translation: CASSNSGPTAYNEQFF.

This clonotype was seen repeatedly, ten times or more. The rearrangement joins TRBV30 to TRBJ2-3; possible D gene TRBD1, 5 bases. Looked up from germline, CDR1 is GTSNPN and CDR2 is SVGIG (reference sequence). Trimming shortened V by 1 base and J by 8 bases, and 7 bases separated the two germline ends. The CDR3 spans 11 residues. This chain's CDR3 is CAWSEGLTQYF. Here the CDR3 DNA reads TGTGCCTGGAGTGAGGGGCTTACGCAGTATTTT. Filled out from reference TRBV30 and TRBJ2-3, the complete variable domain reads SQTIHQWPATLVQPVGSPLSLECTVEGTSNPNLYWYRQAAGRGLQLLFYSVGIGQISSEVPQNLSASRPQDRQFILSSKKLLLSDSGFYLCAWSEGLTQYFGPGTRLTVL.

This clonotype was recorded at least ten times. The chain couples TRBV5-1 to TRBJ1-1, with D perhaps matching TRBD1 (5 bases). The CDR3 is made up of 15 amino acids. The V end was cut by 2 bases, the J end by 2 bases, with 13 bases between. CDR1 and CDR2 (germline): SGHRS, YFSETQ. The CDR3 DNA reads as TGCGCCAGCAGCTTTCAGGGATCGAAAAACACTGAAGCTTTCTTT. Its translation is CASSFQGSKNTEAFF. Variable domain in full (rest from reference TRBV5-1 and TRBJ1-1): KAGVTQTPRYLIKTRGQQVTLSCSPISGHRSVSWYQQTPGQGLQFLFEYFSETQRNKGNFPGRFSGRQFSNSRSEMNVSTLELGDSALYLCASSFQGSKNTEAFFGQGTRLTVV.

This clonotype occurred many times. This chain connects TRBV29-1 to TRBJ2-1; 8 positions agree with TRBD2. V trimming: 5 bases; J trimming: 0 bases; junction bases outside the gene matches: 3. This CDR3 is built from 14 residues. Germline V CDR1 and CDR2: SQVTM, ANQGSEA. For the CDR3, the DNA is TGCAGCGTTCGACTAGCGTCCTCCTACAATGAGCAGTTCTTC. Protein product: CSVRLASSYNEQFF.

The chain is built from TRBV5-1 and TRBJ1-2; D perhaps matches TRBD1 (6 bases). The germline CDR1 and CDR2 sequences are SGHRS and YFSETQ. Deletions cut 7 bases from V and 7 bases from J, with 23 bases between. The CDR3 has 15 amino acids. As DNA, the CDR3 is TGCGCCAGCGGGCCGTCCGGGGGGGCGGTGAGTGGCTACACCTTC. It yields the protein CASGPSGGAVSGYTF.

This clonotype showed up just a few times. The chain uses TRBV18 and TRBJ2-7, with 9 bases that match TRBD1. Germline lookup yields CDR1 KGHSH and CDR2 LQKENI. The CDR3 extends over 15 amino acids. The V and J ends lost 3 bases and 5 bases, in that order; junction bases with no gene match: 8. CDR3 coding DNA: TGTGCCAGCTCACCCGGACAGGGGAGGTTCGACGAGCAGTACTTC. Encoded protein: CASSPGQGRFDEQYF. Full variable domain (missing parts from reference TRBV18 and TRBJ2-7): NAGVMQNPRHLVRRRGQEARLRCSPMKGHSHVYWYRQLPEEGLKFMVYLQKENIIDESGMPKERFSAEFPKEGPSILRIQQVVRGDSAAYFCASSPGQGRFDEQYFGPGTRLTVT.

For this clonotype: This may be a read error: a much more frequent sequence differs by one nucleotide. The chain employs TRBV4-1 and TRBJ2-7; 9 bases agree with TRBD1. In germline, CDR1 is MGHRA, CDR2 YSYEKL. This CDR3 has 14 amino acids. In nucleotides, the CDR3 is TGCGCCACCAGCCAACGGACAGGGGTCCACGAGCAGTACTTC. Translating it yields CATSQRTGVHEQYF.

At least ten counts were recorded for this clonotype. The chain carries TRBV5-1 and TRBJ2-7, with 10 bases matching TRBD2. The CDR3 totals 18 residues. Germline CDR1 is SGHRS and CDR2 is YFSETQ. J was trimmed by 2 bases and V by 2 bases; bases with no gene match: 13. Here the CDR3 DNA reads TGCGCCAGCAGCTTCAGCCTAGCGGGAGACTTGAGCACCTACGAGCAGTACTTC. Protein sequence: CASSFSLAGDLSTYEQYF.

This clonotype was counted ten times or more. The chain links TRBV27 to TRBJ1-2, with no clear D. This CDR3 has 15 amino acids. In germline, CDR1 is MNHEY, CDR2 SMNVEV (reference sequence). V lost 7 bases, J lost 1 base, and 16 bases lay in between. CDR3 in amino acids: CASTPLGALNYGYTF. The CDR3, as DNA: TGTGCCAGCACCCCTCTTGGAGCCCTTAACTATGGCTACACCTTC.

A remark on this clonotype: The CDR3 ends on some other residue instead of the conserved phenylalanine or tryptophan, so this is likely a read error. This chain links TRBV5-1 with TRBJ2-3; D is unclear. V gave up 4 bases and J gave up 2 bases, with 17 bases separating them. The CDR3 sequence is 16 residues long. Germline CDR1 reads SGHRS; CDR2 reads YFSETQ. The CDR3: CASSQDREAHTDTQYS. The CDR3 region has the DNA TGCGCCAGCAGCCAAGATAGAGAGGCCCACACAGATACGCAGTATTCT.

This clonotype showed up many times. V usage is TRBV11-2 and J usage is TRBJ2-1; TRBD2 is a possible D gene (5 bases). CDR1 and CDR2 from the germline V gene are SGHAT and FQNNGV. The CDR3 runs 13 residues. Trimming cost V 2 bases and J 10 bases, with 12 bases left between them. In nucleotides, the CDR3 is TGTGCCAGCAGCTTAACCCCAACGGGGGAGCAGTTCTTC. Protein: CASSLTPTGEQFF. Based on the CDR3 plus reference TRBV11-2 and TRBJ2-1, the full variable domain is EAGVAQSPRYKIIEKRQSVAFWCNPISGHATLYWYQQILGQGPKLLIQFQNNGVVDDSQLPKDRFSAERLKGVDSTLKIQPAKLEDSAVYLCASSLTPTGEQFFGPGTRLTVL.

This clonotype was observed a handful of times. V gene TRBV19 combines with J gene TRBJ2-7; possibly TRBD1 for D (6 bases). V lost 7 bases, J lost 0 bases, and 13 bases lay in between. This CDR3 region has 14 residues. Germline CDR1 and CDR2: LNHDA and SQIVND (reference sequence). This chain's CDR3 is CASTRDISSYEQYF. CDR3 DNA: TGTGCCAGTACCCGGGACATCAGCTCCTACGAGCAGTACTTC.

This clonotype was counted many times. The chain is built from TRBV24-1 and TRBJ1-5; TRBD1 matches at 7 bases. The V gene's germline CDR1 is KGHDR and CDR2 SFDVKD. There are 15 residues in the CDR3. V lost 3 bases to trimming and J lost 6 bases; unmatched junction nucleotides: 7. The CDR3 coding sequence is TGTGCCACCAGTGATCAAACAGGGGCGGGTCAGCCCCAGCATTTT. Its protein product is CATSDQTGAGQPQHF.

This clonotype has a count of ten or more. V is TRBV7-2 and J is TRBJ2-1; 16 bases match TRBD2. This CDR3 region has 20 residues. Germline assignment: CDR1 SGHTA and CDR2 FQGNSA. The V and J ends lost 5 bases and 1 base, in that order; junction bases with no gene match: 11. For the CDR3, the DNA is TGTGCCAGCAGCCAAACGGTGGGACTAGCGGGAGGGCCGTCCTACAATGAGCAGTTCTTC. Residues: CASSQTVGLAGGPSYNEQFF.

This clonotype was detected many times. The chain links TRBV12-3 or TRBV12-4 to TRBJ2-3; no clear D gene. With 6 bases removed from V and 0 bases from J, the gap between germline ends came to 13 bases. The CDR3 spans 15 residues. CDR3 sequence (DNA): TGTGCCAGCAGCAACACTTTCGGGAGCACAGATACGCAGTATTTT. Encoded protein: CASSNTFGSTDTQYF.

This clonotype turned up a few times. J is TRBJ1-5 and V is TRBV20-1; D gene ambiguous. The length of the CDR3 is 15 residues. V was trimmed by 6 bases and J by 2 bases, leaving 17 bases between them. CDR1 is DFQATT and CDR2 is SNEGSKA in the germline V gene (reference sequence). The CDR3 spells CSAPRKRAGNQPQHF. DNA of the CDR3: TGCAGTGCCCCCCGAAAGAGGGCGGGCAATCAGCCCCAGCATTTT.

This clonotype occurred a few times. V is TRBV28 and J is TRBJ2-3, with D perhaps being TRBD1 or TRBD2 (7 bases each). There are 15 residues in the CDR3. The V gene's germline CDR1 is MDHEN and CDR2 SYDVKM. Trimming removed 6 bases from V and 8 bases from J, with 21 bases in between. The CDR3 nucleotides read TGTGCCAGCAGGGACCCTAGGGGGCGCGGGAGTACGCAGTATTTT. Amino acids: CASRDPRGRGSTQYF.

Comments on this clonotype: Given a much more abundant clone one base away, this may be a read error. The genes are TRBV3-1 and TRBJ2-2; D is undetermined. CDR1 is LGHDT, CDR2 YNNKEL, per germline (reference sequence). V lost 0 bases to trimming and J lost 4 bases, with 9 bases between them. This CDR3 contains 15 residues. CDR3 nucleotides: TGTGCCAGCAGCCAAGACGGCCACACCACCGGGGAGCTGTTTTTT. This translates into CASSQDGHTTGELFF.

CDR3 amino acids: CASSQVSLRPYEQYF. CDR3 nucleotide sequence: TGTGCCAGCAGCCAAGTTTCCCTGAGACCCTACGAGCAGTACTTC. The V call is TRBV3-1, the J call TRBJ2-7; D not certain. Looked up from germline, CDR1 is LGHDT and CDR2 is YNNKEL (reference sequence). Trimming took off 1 base at V and 2 bases at J, with 12 bases between the two ends. CDR3 size: 15 residues.

About this clonotype itself: A junction end diverges from the germline sequence, so it may reflect a read error. The V and J genes are TRBV18 and TRBJ2-1; 10 bases match TRBD2. CDR3 size: 15 residues. The V gene's germline CDR1 is KGHSH and CDR2 LQKENI. The CDR3 nucleotides are TGCGCCAGCTCACCGACTAGCGGGCTATACAATGGGCAGTTCTTC. Its translation: CASSPTSGLYNGQFF.

There are many counts of this clonotype. This chain uses TRBV7-2 with TRBJ2-3; tentatively, D is TRBD2 (6 bases). The CDR3 runs to 19 residues. V was cut by 8 bases and J by 0 bases, with 27 bases left in between. Germline CDR1 is SGHTA and CDR2 is FQGNSA. Written as DNA, the CDR3 is TGTGCCAGCCAGGATTTCGGGGGTTACACCGATTCTAGCACAGATACGCAGTATTTT. It is translated as CASQDFGGYTDSSTDTQYF.

In this sample, this clonotype turned up a few times. The chain carries TRBV19 and TRBJ2-1; 9 bases line up with TRBD2. Germline trimming cut 6 bases from V and 10 bases from J; bases unmatched to any gene: 13. CDR1 and CDR2 (germline): LNHDA, SQIVND (reference sequence). The CDR3 spans 15 residues. CDR3 loop: CASRPGLAGPWEQFF. The CDR3 region has the DNA TGTGCCAGTAGGCCGGGACTAGCAGGCCCCTGGGAGCAGTTCTTC.

This clonotype was detected ten times or more. The CDR3 DNA follows: TGTGCCTGGGGTACAGGGGGCGAGCAGTACTTC. This translates into CAWGTGGEQYF. V and J are TRBV30 and TRBJ2-7; 8 bases align to TRBD1. CDR1 and CDR2 from the germline V gene are GTSNPN and SVGIG (reference sequence). Unmatched junction bases numbered 3, after V lost 5 bases and J lost 6 bases. The CDR3 contains 11 residues.